This record looks at one TCR beta chain sequence and its context. Its specificity is unknown. The entry originates in a study of radiation and T cells in renal cell carcinoma. General study results and limits: Top tumor clonotypes rose in blood 2 weeks post-radiation, then contracted.

Time point reported: baseline pretreatment blood. Described treatment: 15 Gy SBRT to primary tumor, nephrectomy 4 weeks later. CDR3 length: 14 residues. Deletions cut 5 bases from V and 3 bases from J, with 11 bases between. Germline V gene lookup returns CDR1 SGHTA and CDR2 FQGNSA. Clones were sequenced by immunoSEQ multiplex PCR, and TCRdb holds only the in-frame ones, with some missing. The sample includes 120,000 to 150,000 clones, about 87% of them seen just once. Material: blood, obtained from a patient whose treatment included radiotherapy and nephrectomy. The chain carries TRBV7-2 and TRBJ1-5; D gene ambiguous. The sequence was obtained from a woman aged 65 to 85 with renal cell carcinoma. The CDR3 is CASSPGSSNQPQHF. The CDR3 DNA reads as TGTGCCAGCAGCCCGGGTTCATCCAATCAGCCCCAGCATTTT.